Listed below are T cell receptor beta chains from one sample, sequenced in a study of neoadjuvant nivolumab and ipilimumab in lung cancer. Sequenced by immunoSEQ multiplex PCR; TCRdb stores in-frame clones only, minus some. The sample records thousands of clones, about nine tenths being singletons. Sequencing was performed on adjacent normal lung tissue, taken after neoadjuvant nivolumab, alone or with ipilimumab, at or shortly before surgery. The source is an adult with non-small cell lung cancer. Each CDR3 is given with its conserved first and last residue. The D gene is left open where the match is weak. Size is omitted from some rows. Given values are once, few, many or a class for expanded clones.

cdr3_aa | cdr3_nt | v_call | d_call | clone_size | j_call
CATDAGGDQPQHF | TGTGCCACCGATGCAGGGGGTGATCAGCCCCAGCATTTT | TRBV15 | TRBD1 | NA | TRBJ1-5
CSVFGLAGEGEQFF | TGCAGCGTTTTCGGACTAGCGGGAGAAGGTGAGCAGTTCTTC | TRBV29-1 | TRBD2 | NA | TRBJ2-1
CASSSGQGTGTEAFF | TGTGCCAGCAGCTCCGGACAGGGTACGGGCACTGAAGCTTTCTTT | TRBV7-9 | TRBD1 | once | TRBJ1-1
CASSPKEGQRAFF | TGTGCCAGCTCACCAAAAGAGGGACAGCGGGCTTTCTTT | TRBV18 | TRBD1 | NA | TRBJ1-1
CASSLDRGFANTGELFF | TGTGCCAGCAGTCTGGACAGGGGATTCGCGAACACCGGGGAGCTGTTTTTT | TRBV28 | TRBD1 | NA | TRBJ2-2
CASRLDRPNFMNTEAFF | TGTGCCAGCAGACTAGACAGACCGAACTTCATGAACACTGAAGCTTTCTTT | TRBV5-4 | NA | NA | TRBJ1-1
CASSPSGSPSYEQYF | TGTGCCAGCAGCCCCAGCGGGAGCCCCTCCTACGAGCAGTACTTC | TRBV6-6 | TRBD2 | once | TRBJ2-7
CASSLQGVYQPQHF | TGTGCCAGCAGTTTACAGGGGGTTTATCAGCCCCAGCATTTT | TRBV28 | TRBD1 | NA | TRBJ1-5
CASSVGTGPSYEQYF | TGTGCCAGCAGCGTGGGGACAGGGCCCTCCTACGAGCAGTACTTC | TRBV9 | TRBD1 | NA | TRBJ2-7
CASRKTGRNQPQHF | TGTGCCAGCAGGAAGACAGGGCGCAATCAGCCCCAGCATTTT | TRBV6-5 | TRBD1 | NA | TRBJ1-5
CASSLGEDRSNEKLFF | TGCGCCAGCAGCTTGGGGGAGGACAGATCTAATGAAAAACTGTTTTTT | TRBV5-1 | NA | NA | TRBJ1-4
CASSLGGQETQYF | TGTGCCAGCAGCTTAGGGGGGCAAGAGACCCAGTACTTC | TRBV11-2 | NA | NA | TRBJ2-5
CASTPTSESYEQYF | TGTGCCAGCACCCCGACTAGCGAGTCCTACGAGCAGTACTTC | TRBV7-2 | TRBD2 | NA | TRBJ2-7
CASSPQRHPNTEAFF | TGTGCCAGCTCACCACAGAGACACCCGAACACTGAAGCTTTCTTT | TRBV18 | NA | NA | TRBJ1-1
CASSPGTDHEQYF | TGTGCCAGCTCACCAGGGACCGATCACGAGCAGTACTTC | TRBV18 | NA | NA | TRBJ2-7
CASSVVNGELFF | TGTGCCAGCAGCGTAGTAAACGGGGAGCTGTTTTTT | TRBV9 | NA | NA | TRBJ2-2
CASRDRESSTPQHF | TGCGCCAGCAGGGACAGGGAGTCGAGCACGCCCCAGCATTTT | TRBV10-2 | TRBD1 | NA | TRBJ1-5
CASSPGQGITGELFF | TGTGCCAGCAGTCCCGGACAGGGGATAACCGGGGAGCTGTTTTTT | TRBV6-5 | TRBD1 | NA | TRBJ2-2
CASSSDTNTEAFF | TGTGCCAGCAGCTCCGACACGAACACTGAAGCTTTCTTT | TRBV7-6 | NA | NA | TRBJ1-1
CASRPRDWSYEQYF | TGTGCCAGCAGGCCCCGGGACTGGAGCTACGAGCAGTACTTC | TRBV6-1 | NA | NA | TRBJ2-7
CASSSDRAGGTF | TGCGCCAGCAGCTCAGACAGGGCCGGCGGCACCTTC | TRBV5-1 | TRBD1 | NA | TRBJ1-2
CASSDSGGSSYNEQFF | TGTGCCAGCAGTGACTCGGGGGGGAGCTCCTACAATGAGCAGTTCTTC | TRBV6-4 | TRBD2 | NA | TRBJ2-1
CASSRTSGVEQYF | TGTGCCAGCAGCCGGACTAGCGGGGTCGAGCAGTACTTC | TRBV7-9 | TRBD2 | NA | TRBJ2-7
CASSPPNQIQRQPQHF | TGTGCCAGCTCACCACCGAACCAGATCCAACGCCAGCCCCAGCATTTT | TRBV18 | NA | once | TRBJ1-5
CASSLAAGPTDTQYF | TGTGCCAGCAGCTTAGCTGCGGGACCCACAGATACGCAGTATTTT | TRBV11-2 | NA | NA | TRBJ2-3
CASVGKERSGSVMSEQFF | TGTGCCAGCGTGGGGAAGGAGCGAAGCGGGAGTGTTATGAGTGAGCAGTTCTTC | TRBV2 | TRBD2 | once | TRBJ2-1
CASSLSQLGLGKLFF | TGTGCCAGCAGTTTATCACAGCTGGGTCTTGGAAAACTGTTTTTT | TRBV27 | NA | NA | TRBJ1-4
CASSFSGTGQSEQYF | TGCGCCAGCAGCTTCTCCGGGACAGGGCAATCCGAGCAGTACTTC | TRBV5-1 | TRBD1 | NA | TRBJ2-7